One and the same sample provided the 28 T cell receptor beta chains below, sequenced in a study of cytomegalovirus exposure and HLA in healthy donors. With 60 Vbeta and 13 Jbeta primers, the PCR was carried out. Assay used: immunoSEQ multiplex PCR; TCRdb lists only in-frame clones, some missing. The sample shows some 160,000 clones, approximately 80% of them seen only once. The sequenced material came from PBMCs. The receptors originated from a male donor in good health and CMV-seropositive.

The V and J genes are TRBV5-4 and TRBJ1-2, with unresolved D. V was clipped by 0 bases and J by 2 bases, with 11 bases between them. CDR1 SGHNT and CDR2 YYREEE come from the germline V gene (reference sequence). This CDR3 has 15 residues. The CDR3 reads CASSLGASKNYGYTF. The DNA of the CDR3 is TGTGCCAGCAGCTTGGGGGCCAGCAAAAACTATGGCTACACCTTC. Full variable domain (remainder filled in from reference TRBV5-4 and TRBJ1-2): ETGVTQSPTHLIKTRGQQVTLRCSSQSGHNTVSWYQQALGQGPQFIFQYYREEENGRGNFPPRFSGLQFPNYSSELNVNALELDDSALYLCASSLGASKNYGYTFGSGTRLTVV.

The CDR3 DNA follows: TGTGCCTGGAGTGTACAAGGCGTTCGAGGGTCCATTGCCTCCTACGAGCAGTACTTC. Its protein is CAWSVQGVRGSIASYEQYF. The chain recombines TRBV30 with TRBJ2-7, with D perhaps matching TRBD2 (5 bases). The CDR3 loop spans 19 amino acids. Looked up from germline, CDR1 is GTSNPN and CDR2 is SVGIG (reference sequence). Trimming removed 0 bases from V and 0 bases from J, with 24 bases in between.

The genes are TRBV2 and TRBJ1-1; the match to TRBD1 covers 7 bases. This CDR3 is built from 16 residues. Germline V lookup: CDR1 SNHLY, CDR2 FYNNEI. The ends lost 5 bases at V and 1 base at J; junction bases unmatched: 10. Written as DNA, the CDR3 is TGTGCCAGCAGTTTGAGGGGGCAGGGAAAGAACACTGAAGCTTTCTTT. Translating it yields CASSLRGQGKNTEAFF.

This chain joins TRBV5-8 and TRBJ1-4, with TRBD1 identical over 7 bases. Germline lookup yields CDR1 SGHTS and CDR2 YDEGEE. The CDR3 length is 14 residues. The ends lost 3 bases at V and 2 bases at J; junction bases unmatched: 1. CDR3 loop: CASSWTGTNEKLFF. CDR3 DNA: TGTGCCAGCAGCTGGACAGGCACTAATGAAAAACTGTTTTTT.

This clone has a handful of counts. A read error may account for a junction end that differs from germline. The chain couples TRBV14 to TRBJ2-4; 9 nucleotides align to TRBD1. There are 13 residues in the CDR3. Per germline, CDR1 SGHDN and CDR2 FVKESK. CDR3 coding DNA: TGTGCCAGCAGTTTCGGGACAGGGAACAGTCAGTACTTC. This gives the protein CASSFGTGNSQYF.

V gene TRBV12-5 combines with J gene TRBJ2-7; 7 nucleotides align to TRBD1. V shed 1 base, J shed 7 bases, and the junction held 1 base outside the gene matches. There are 12 residues in the CDR3. Per the germline V gene, CDR1 is LGHNT and CDR2 is FRNRAP. The CDR3 spells CASGLDRGEQYF. CDR3 DNA sequence: TGTGCTAGTGGTTTGGACAGGGGAGAGCAGTACTTC.

This clone was counted a few times. The chain is built from TRBV27 and TRBJ2-7; a weak D match, TRBD1 (6 bases). The CDR3 spans 11 residues. V shed 5 bases and J shed 9 bases, with 11 bases lying between them. Germline V CDR1 and CDR2: MNHEY, SMNVEV (reference sequence). Here the CDR3 reads CASSNRVSQYF. Written as DNA, the CDR3 is TGTGCCAGCAGTAACAGGGTATCGCAGTACTTC.

In its sample, this clone was seen a few times. The genes are TRBV5-4 and TRBJ1-6; 11 bases map to TRBD1. Trimming took 10 bases from V and 7 from J; bases not matched to a gene: 4. The germline gives CDR1 SGHNT, CDR2 YYREEE (reference sequence). CDR3 length: 13 amino acids. CDR3 sequence reads: CAGGTGGNSPLHF. The CDR3 DNA reads as TGTGCCGGCGGGACAGGGGGAAATTCACCCCTCCACTTT.

The chain links TRBV5-6 to TRBJ2-1, with 10 bases identical to TRBD1. With 0 bases clipped from V and 3 bases from J, the junction kept 3 bases outside the gene matches. This CDR3 region has 16 residues. Germline V gene lookup returns CDR1 SGHDT and CDR2 YYEEEE. DNA of the CDR3: TGTGCCAGCAGCTTGGTGGACAGGGGGTACTACAATGAGCAGTTCTTC. As protein: CASSLVDRGYYNEQFF.

The chain joins TRBV30 to TRBJ1-2, with 9 bases lining up with TRBD1. Germline CDR1 reads GTSNPN; CDR2 reads SVGIG (reference sequence). Trimming cost V 5 bases and J 6 bases; bases outside gene matches: 13. This CDR3 has 15 residues. Here the CDR3 reads CAWGKGQGVINGYTF. DNA of the CDR3: TGTGCCTGGGGCAAGGGACAGGGTGTTATAAATGGCTACACCTTC.

This clone appeared once. The V and J genes are TRBV30 and TRBJ1-1; D is perhaps TRBD1 (6 bases). Trimming stripped 1 base from V and 5 bases from J, with 11 bases between. The germline V gene has CDR1 GTSNPN and CDR2 SVGIG (reference sequence). The CDR3 length is 13 residues. The CDR3 nucleotides read TGTGCCTGGAGTGCGACAGGTGGTACTGAAGCTTTCTTT. It translates to CAWSATGGTEAFF.

The chain employs TRBV5-1 and TRBJ1-5; tentatively, D is TRBD1 (5 bases). This CDR3 contains 15 residues. Germline assignment: CDR1 SGHRS and CDR2 YFSETQ. The germline V and J ends were trimmed by 3 bases and 2 bases, with 12 bases remaining between them. CDR3: CASSWGTQRNQPQHF. The DNA for the CDR3 is TGCGCCAGCAGCTGGGGGACTCAGCGCAATCAGCCCCAGCATTTT.

J is TRBJ1-2 and V is TRBV7-6; 7 bases are a match to TRBD1. Per the germline V gene, CDR1 is SGHVS and CDR2 is FNYEAQ. V was pared by 0 bases and J by 2 bases, with 6 bases of the junction left unmatched. This CDR3 is built from 16 residues. This chain's CDR3 is CASSLAAQQGNYGYTF. The CDR3 DNA sequence: TGTGCCAGCAGCTTAGCAGCCCAACAGGGGAACTATGGCTACACCTTC. The full variable domain, its missing parts supplied by reference TRBV7-6 and TRBJ1-2, is GAGVSQSPRYKVTKRGQDVALRCDPISGHVSLYWYRQALGQGPEFLTYFNYEAQQDKSGLPNDRFSAERPEGSISTLTIQRTEQRDSAMYRCASSLAAQQGNYGYTFGSGTRLTVV.

The V call is TRBV7-2, the J call TRBJ2-1, with 8 positions matching TRBD2. The CDR3 consists of 17 residues. Per germline, CDR1 SGHTA and CDR2 FQGNSA. V was pared by 1 base and J by 5 bases, with 10 bases of the junction left unmatched. The CDR3 reads CASSLVISGGVNNEQFF. CDR3 bases: TGTGCCAGCAGCTTAGTTATCAGCGGGGGCGTCAACAATGAGCAGTTCTTC.

The rearrangement links TRBV4-3 to TRBJ2-7; 9 bases are a match to TRBD2. This CDR3 contains 15 residues. The V segment lost 0 bases and the J segment 2 bases; nucleotides outside the gene matches: 2. Per the germline V gene, CDR1 is LGHNA and CDR2 is YSLEER. The CDR3 DNA follows: TGCGCCAGCAGCCAAGATCTAGCGGGGACCTACGAGCAGTACTTC. Its translation is CASSQDLAGTYEQYF.

The V call is TRBV19, the J call TRBJ2-5, with D possibly TRBD2 on 5 matching bases. Germline values: CDR1 LNHDA, CDR2 SQIVND (reference sequence). CDR3 length: 14 residues. V lost 6 bases and J 5 bases, leaving 16 bases between the germline ends. The CDR3 here is CASRAEGWRETQYF. The CDR3 region has the DNA TGTGCCAGTAGGGCCGAGGGTTGGAGGGAGACCCAGTACTTC.

This clone was counted between two and nine times. The V call is TRBV7-9, the J call TRBJ2-7, with a possible D match to TRBD1 (6 bases). The CDR3 consists of 15 residues. The V end was cut by 5 bases, the J end by 2 bases, with 16 bases between. Per the germline V gene, CDR1 is SEHNR and CDR2 is FQNEAQ (reference sequence). CDR3 protein: CASSTHRAEAYEQYF. In DNA, the CDR3 is TGTGCCAGCAGCACTCACAGGGCGGAGGCCTACGAGCAGTACTTC.

This clone occurred a few times. V and J are TRBV10-3 and TRBJ2-3, with D possibly matching TRBD1 (5 bases). Germline assignment: CDR1 ENHRY and CDR2 SYGVKD. The CDR3 contains 14 residues. Trimming removed 11 bases at V and 0 bases at J, with 15 bases between. In DNA, the CDR3 is TGTGCCGCCTCCCAAGGGGATAGCACAGATACGCAGTATTTT. Its translation: CAASQGDSTDTQYF.

The chain links TRBV7-2 to TRBJ2-1; 13 positions agree with TRBD2. The trim removed 3 bases at V and 6 bases at J, leaving 11 bases unmatched. Germline-derived CDR1 and CDR2 are SGHTA and FQGNSA. This CDR3 has 18 residues. CDR3 protein: CASSLRVGLAGKRNEQFF. As DNA, the CDR3 is TGTGCCAGCAGCTTGAGAGTGGGACTAGCGGGAAAGCGCAATGAGCAGTTCTTC. Based on the CDR3 plus reference TRBV7-2 and TRBJ2-1, the full variable domain is GAGVSQSPSNKVTEKGKDVELRCDPISGHTALYWYRQSLGQGLEFLIYFQGNSAPDKSGLPSDRFSAERTGGSVSTLTIQRTQQEDSAVYLCASSLRVGLAGKRNEQFFGPGTRLTVL.

This clone was detected a few times. This chain joins TRBV19 and TRBJ1-1; D is unresolved. V dropped 8 bases and J dropped 4 bases, with 11 bases sitting between them. CDR1 and CDR2 from the germline V gene are LNHDA and SQIVND (reference sequence). CDR3 length: 12 amino acids. The DNA of the CDR3 is TGTGCCAGTTCCGGAGGACGCACTGAAGCTTTCTTT. Protein product: CASSGGRTEAFF.

The chain recombines TRBV28 with TRBJ1-2; D gene ambiguous. Germline V gene data show CDR1 as MDHEN and CDR2 as SYDVKM. The CDR3 is 18 amino acids. The V and J ends lost 2 bases and 4 bases respectively, with 23 bases between them. The CDR3 protein is CASSLGVIGEVAVYGYTF. In nucleotides, the CDR3 is TGTGCCAGCAGTTTAGGTGTTATCGGGGAAGTAGCGGTCTATGGCTACACCTTC.

The chain combines TRBV28 with TRBJ1-5; TRBD1 aligns across 7 bases. Losses at the gene ends were 3 bases for V and 2 bases for J; bases not matched to a gene: 10. This CDR3 spans 17 amino acids. Germline CDR1 MDHEN, CDR2 SYDVKM. For the CDR3, the DNA is TGTGCCAGCAGTTTCTCTTTGCACAGGGGAGGCAATCAGCCCCAGCATTTT. It codes for CASSFSLHRGGNQPQHF. Full variable domain (remainder filled in from reference TRBV28 and TRBJ1-5): DVKVTQSSRYLVKRTGEKVFLECVQDMDHENMFWYRQDPGLGLRLIYFSYDVKMKEKGDIPEGYSVSREKKERFSLILESASTNQTSMYLCASSFSLHRGGNQPQHFGDGTRLSIL.

Only a few counts were recorded for this clone. J is TRBJ1-4 and V is TRBV6-1; 7 bases agree with TRBD1. CDR1 and CDR2 (germline): MNHNS, SASEGT. This CDR3 comprises 13 residues. The V and J ends lost 5 bases and 7 bases, in that order; junction bases with no gene match: 4. The CDR3 sequence is CASSIGQAEKLFF. For the CDR3, the DNA is TGTGCCAGCAGTATTGGACAGGCTGAAAAACTGTTTTTT.

The chain uses TRBV7-8 and TRBJ1-5; TRBD1 matches 10 bases. V gave up 1 base and J gave up 6 bases; unmatched junction bases: 9. Germline CDR1 is SGHVS and CDR2 is FQNEAQ. CDR3 size: 17 residues. The CDR3 reads CASSLEVLRDRGQPQHF. The CDR3, as DNA: TGTGCCAGCAGCTTAGAAGTTCTTAGGGACAGGGGTCAGCCCCAGCATTTT.

This chain joins TRBV27 and TRBJ2-7; no reliable D call. V was trimmed by 7 bases and J by 4 bases, leaving 8 bases between them. CDR3 length: 11 residues. Germline CDR1 MNHEY, CDR2 SMNVEV (reference sequence). Here the CDR3 DNA reads TGTGCCAGCACGGGTGGGTACGAGCAGTACTTC. It is translated as CASTGGYEQYF.

The V and J genes are TRBV7-2 and TRBJ1-2; D is unresolved. This CDR3 contains 15 residues. Germline V gene lookup returns CDR1 SGHTA and CDR2 FQGNSA. V shed 5 bases and J shed 6 bases, with 19 bases lying between them. CDR3 residues: CASSLKSRSGNGYTF. The CDR3 nucleotides read TGTGCCAGCAGCCTAAAGAGCCGCTCCGGGAATGGCTACACCTTC.

This chain uses TRBV28 with TRBJ2-7; 9 bases agree with TRBD2. The CDR3 is made up of 13 amino acids. The germline V gene encodes CDR1 MDHEN and CDR2 SYDVKM. The V gene end was trimmed by 7 bases and the J gene end by 1 base; junction bases not matched to a gene: 2. CDR3 residues: CASTSGGSYEQYF. In DNA, the CDR3 is TGTGCCAGCACCAGCGGGGGGTCCTACGAGCAGTACTTC.

CDR3 protein: CASSLQGWAGSGANVLTF. The DNA for the CDR3 is TGTGCCAGCAGTTTACAGGGTTGGGCGGGGTCTGGGGCCAACGTCCTGACTTTC. This rearrangement joins TRBV27 to TRBJ2-6, with D possibly being TRBD2 (6 bases). This CDR3 region has 18 residues. The germline V and J ends were trimmed by 2 bases and 1 base, with 15 bases remaining between them. Germline V lookup: CDR1 MNHEY, CDR2 SMNVEV (reference sequence).